These T cell receptor beta chains were read from a single sample in a study of neurological immune-mediated disorders. TCRdb fed the 5' RACE reads into MiXCR, producing one record per CDR3 protein. Among 55,000 to 60,000 distinct CDR3 sequences listed, under 4.5% were seen once. The sample was PBMCs. Receptor source: a woman aged 25 to 45 with multiple sclerosis. The CDR3 runs from the conserved cysteine through the conserved F or W. A D gene is named only where the DNA matches it firmly. Rows may omit the clone size; those that give it use once, few, many or a size class.

CDR3 DNA: TGTGCCAGCAGCAGACCAGGAACGTACGAGCAGTACTTC
CDR3 protein: CASSRPGTYEQYF
J gene: TRBJ2-7
D gene: NA
clone size: many
V gene: TRBV5-5

CDR3 DNA: TGCAGTGCTGCCGGGGGCTACGAGCAGTACTTC
CDR3 protein: CSAAGGYEQYF
J gene: TRBJ2-7
D gene: NA
clone size: many
V gene: TRBV20-1

CDR3 DNA: TGCGCCAGCAGCTTGACAGGCAGGGACACTGAAGCTTTCTTT
CDR3 protein: CASSLTGRDTEAFF
J gene: TRBJ1-1
D gene: NA
clone size: many
V gene: TRBV5-1

CDR3 DNA: TGCAGTGTCGGCAGAAACACCGGGGAGCTGTTTTTT
CDR3 protein: CSVGRNTGELFF
J gene: TRBJ2-2
D gene: NA
clone size: NA
V gene: TRBV20-1

CDR3 DNA: TGTGCCAGCTCCATCGGGGGAGCCTACGAGCAGTACTTC
CDR3 protein: CASSIGGAYEQYF
J gene: TRBJ2-7
D gene: NA
clone size: NA
V gene: TRBV27

CDR3 DNA: TGCAGGGTAGAAGGGGGCGTTGGGAACACTGAAGCTTTCTTT
CDR3 protein: CRVEGGVGNTEAFF
J gene: TRBJ1-1
D gene: TRBD1
clone size: many
V gene: TRBV20-1

CDR3 DNA: TGTGCCATCAGTGAGTTGGGAGGGGGCGGGCAGCCCCAGAATTTT
CDR3 protein: CAISELGGGGQPQNF
J gene: TRBJ1-5
D gene: TRBD1
clone size: few
V gene: TRBV10-3

CDR3 DNA: TGCGCCAGCAGCCCTGGTGCTGAATATAATTCACCCCTCAACTTT
CDR3 protein: CASSPGAEYNSPLNF
J gene: TRBJ1-6
D gene: NA
clone size: NA
V gene: TRBV10-2

CDR3 DNA: TGTGCCAGCAGCTTCCGGGGCATAGGGTATGGCTACACCTTC
CDR3 protein: CASSFRGIGYGYTF
J gene: TRBJ1-2
D gene: NA
clone size: many
V gene: TRBV5-6

CDR3 DNA: TGCGCCAGCAGTGAACAGGGGACTGAAGCTTTCTTT
CDR3 protein: CASSEQGTEAFF
J gene: TRBJ1-1
D gene: TRBD1
clone size: many
V gene: TRBV5-1

CDR3 DNA: TGCAGCGCGAGACGGATGAGCTCCTACGAGCAGTACTTC
CDR3 protein: CSARRMSSYEQYF
J gene: TRBJ2-7
D gene: NA
clone size: many
V gene: TRBV20-1

CDR3 DNA: TGCAGTGCTAGAGTGCCGGGGAATCAGCCCCAGCATTTT
CDR3 protein: CSARVPGNQPQHF
J gene: TRBJ1-5
D gene: NA
clone size: many
V gene: TRBV20-1

CDR3 DNA: TGTGCCAGCAGTTCCTCTTCTAGCGGGGGCCCAAGGATCTTC
CDR3 protein: CASSSSSSGGPRIF
J gene: TRBJ2-1
D gene: TRBD2
clone size: NA
V gene: TRBV12-3/TRBV12-4

CDR3 DNA: TGTGCCAGCAGCCAGACTCGTAACACCGGGGAGCTGTTTTTT
CDR3 protein: CASSQTRNTGELFF
J gene: TRBJ2-2
D gene: NA
clone size: many
V gene: TRBV7-9

CDR3 DNA: TGTGCCAGCTCGCATGGAGAAGGAGCTGAAGCTTTCTTT
CDR3 protein: CASSHGEGAEAFF
J gene: TRBJ1-1
D gene: NA
clone size: NA
V gene: TRBV18

CDR3 DNA: TGTGCCAGCAGTCCTAAACGGGACACAGATCAGCCCCAGCATTTT
CDR3 protein: CASSPKRDTDQPQHF
J gene: TRBJ1-5
D gene: NA
clone size: many
V gene: TRBV12-3/TRBV12-4

CDR3 DNA: TGCGCCAGCAGCTTGGAAGGAGTTTTCTACAATGAGCAGTTCTTC
CDR3 protein: CASSLEGVFYNEQFF
J gene: TRBJ2-1
D gene: NA
clone size: many
V gene: TRBV5-1

CDR3 DNA: TGTGCCAGCAGCTTAGTGTGGATCGGGGGAGATACGCAGTATTTT
CDR3 protein: CASSLVWIGGDTQYF
J gene: TRBJ2-3
D gene: NA
clone size: few
V gene: TRBV11-2

CDR3 DNA: TGCAGTGCCGCCCCTACGGGAAATAAGAACACTGAAGCTTTCTTT
CDR3 protein: CSAAPTGNKNTEAFF
J gene: TRBJ1-1
D gene: NA
clone size: NA
V gene: TRBV20-1

CDR3 DNA: TGCAGTGCTAGAGATCTGGGACACCCCGGATGGGGCTACACCTTC
CDR3 protein: CSARDLGHPGWGYTF
J gene: TRBJ1-2
D gene: NA
clone size: many
V gene: TRBV20-1

CDR3 DNA: TGTGCCACCTCCGGGACCAACAATGAGCAGTTCTTC
CDR3 protein: CATSGTNNEQFF
J gene: TRBJ2-1
D gene: NA
clone size: many
V gene: TRBV15

CDR3 DNA: TGCAGTGCCATGTCCCGTCGGGAGACCCAGTACTTC
CDR3 protein: CSAMSRRETQYF
J gene: TRBJ2-5
D gene: NA
clone size: many
V gene: TRBV20-1

CDR3 DNA: TGTGCCAGCATTAAGGACGGGGCCTCTGGAAACACCATATATTTT
CDR3 protein: CASIKDGASGNTIYF
J gene: TRBJ1-3
D gene: NA
clone size: many
V gene: TRBV28

CDR3 DNA: TGCGCCAGCAGCTTGGGGGACAGGGTGGATCAGCCCCAGCATTTT
CDR3 protein: CASSLGDRVDQPQHF
J gene: TRBJ1-5
D gene: TRBD1
clone size: many
V gene: TRBV5-1

CDR3 DNA: TGTGCCAGCAGCGTAGCCCTGGGACTAGCGGGAGGAGCGAACACCGGGGAGCTGTTTTTT
CDR3 protein: CASSVALGLAGGANTGELFF
J gene: TRBJ2-2
D gene: TRBD2
clone size: many
V gene: TRBV9

CDR3 DNA: TGTGCCATCAACCGGGCCCTAAACTCCTACGAGCAGTACTTC
CDR3 protein: CAINRALNSYEQYF
J gene: TRBJ2-7
D gene: NA
clone size: once
V gene: TRBV10-3

CDR3 DNA: TGTGCCAGCAGATCGGGACTAGCGCCCACAGATACGCAGTATTTT
CDR3 protein: CASRSGLAPTDTQYF
J gene: TRBJ2-3
D gene: TRBD2
clone size: NA
V gene: TRBV6-5

CDR3 DNA: TGTGCCAGCAGCTTGGGGAGGACAGGGGGGAACACTGAAGCTTTCTTT
CDR3 protein: CASSLGRTGGNTEAFF
J gene: TRBJ1-1
D gene: TRBD1
clone size: many
V gene: TRBV5-5

CDR3 DNA: TGTGCCAGCAGTCGTGCAGCGGGAAGACTCTATAATTCACCCCTCAACTTT
CDR3 protein: CASSRAAGRLYNSPLNF
J gene: TRBJ1-6
D gene: NA
clone size: few
V gene: TRBV12-3/TRBV12-4

CDR3 DNA: TGTGCCAGCAGTCCAACGGGCGGGAGGAAGTCTGGAAACACCATATATTTT
CDR3 protein: CASSPTGGRKSGNTIYF
J gene: TRBJ1-3
D gene: NA
clone size: many
V gene: TRBV28

CDR3 DNA: TGTGCCAGCAGTTTGACCACAGGGGCTGGGGGCTCCTACAATGAGCAGTTCTTC
CDR3 protein: CASSLTTGAGGSYNEQFF
J gene: TRBJ2-1
D gene: TRBD1
clone size: many
V gene: TRBV27

CDR3 DNA: TGTGCCAGCAGCTTGACTAGCCATGAGCAGTTCTTC
CDR3 protein: CASSLTSHEQFF
J gene: TRBJ2-1
D gene: TRBD2
clone size: many
V gene: TRBV7-2

CDR3 DNA: TGTGCCGGAACCCGGACTAGCGGGAGCAATGAGCAGTTCTTC
CDR3 protein: CAGTRTSGSNEQFF
J gene: TRBJ2-1
D gene: TRBD2
clone size: many
V gene: TRBV5-4

CDR3 DNA: TGTGCTAGCGCCGGGAACTACGAGCAGTACTTC
CDR3 protein: CASAGNYEQYF
J gene: TRBJ2-7
D gene: NA
clone size: many
V gene: TRBV12-5

CDR3 DNA: TGCGCCAGCAGCTTGGCGGGGATGGGCGCCTACGAGCAGTACTTC
CDR3 protein: CASSLAGMGAYEQYF
J gene: TRBJ2-7
D gene: NA
clone size: many
V gene: TRBV5-1

CDR3 DNA: TGTGCCAGCAGCAGGCGACTAACAGATACGCAGTATTTT
CDR3 protein: CASSRRLTDTQYF
J gene: TRBJ2-3
D gene: NA
clone size: many
V gene: TRBV27

CDR3 DNA: TGTGCCAGCAGCTTACTTACTAGCGGGAGGGCCAACAATGAGCAGTTCTTC
CDR3 protein: CASSLLTSGRANNEQFF
J gene: TRBJ2-1
D gene: TRBD2
clone size: many
V gene: TRBV7-2

CDR3 DNA: TGTGCCAGCAGCAAAATTGGGCCGGGAGGGCCTGTCGTCCTATCCTACGAGCAGTACTTC
CDR3 protein: CASSKIGPGGPVVLSYEQYF
J gene: TRBJ2-7
D gene: NA
clone size: many
V gene: TRBV21-1

CDR3 DNA: TGTGCCAGCAGCCCACCGGGACTCCCCCGGGAGCAGTACTTC
CDR3 protein: CASSPPGLPREQYF
J gene: TRBJ2-7
D gene: NA
clone size: once
V gene: TRBV6-5

CDR3 DNA: TGTGCCAGCAGCTTAGTTTCGGAGACCCAGTACTTC
CDR3 protein: CASSLVSETQYF
J gene: TRBJ2-5
D gene: NA
clone size: many
V gene: TRBV7-2

CDR3 DNA: TGTGCCAGCAGAGGGTGGCAGTCTAATGAAAAACTGTTTTTT
CDR3 protein: CASRGWQSNEKLFF
J gene: TRBJ1-4
D gene: NA
clone size: NA
V gene: TRBV2

CDR3 DNA: TGTGCCAGCAGGGACAGGGATGGGACAGATACGCAGTATTTT
CDR3 protein: CASRDRDGTDTQYF
J gene: TRBJ2-3
D gene: TRBD1
clone size: many
V gene: TRBV2

CDR3 DNA: TGCAGTGCTTTAGCGGACCCACGGGATACGCAGTATTTT
CDR3 protein: CSALADPRDTQYF
J gene: TRBJ2-3
D gene: NA
clone size: many
V gene: TRBV20-1

CDR3 DNA: TGTGCCATCAGTGAACAGGGGAGGGGCCAGCCCCAGCATTTT
CDR3 protein: CAISEQGRGQPQHF
J gene: TRBJ1-5
D gene: TRBD1
clone size: many
V gene: TRBV10-3

CDR3 DNA: TGCAGTGCTACTAGGTCCGGGGAGCTGTTTTTT
CDR3 protein: CSATRSGELFF
J gene: TRBJ2-2
D gene: NA
clone size: many
V gene: TRBV20-1

CDR3 DNA: TGCAGTGCCATCCTCCCGACTCCGGCAGATACGCAGTATTTT
CDR3 protein: CSAILPTPADTQYF
J gene: TRBJ2-3
D gene: NA
clone size: many
V gene: TRBV20-1

CDR3 DNA: TGTGCCAGCAGCTTAGACGCGGGAGACTACAATGAGCAGTTCTTC
CDR3 protein: CASSLDAGDYNEQFF
J gene: TRBJ2-1
D gene: TRBD2
clone size: many
V gene: TRBV7-2

CDR3 DNA: TGTGCCAGCAGATCCCAGGGAGGCTCCTACGAGCAGTACTTC
CDR3 protein: CASRSQGGSYEQYF
J gene: TRBJ2-7
D gene: NA
clone size: many
V gene: TRBV28

CDR3 DNA: TGCAGTGCTAGAGGTATTGGGGGACAGGGCTATCAGCCCCAGAATTTT
CDR3 protein: CSARGIGGQGYQPQNF
J gene: TRBJ1-5
D gene: TRBD1
clone size: many
V gene: TRBV20-1

CDR3 DNA: TGTGCCAGCAGCCCCGCCGGATCCGGGGAGCTGTTTTTT
CDR3 protein: CASSPAGSGELFF
J gene: TRBJ2-2
D gene: NA
clone size: many
V gene: TRBV12-3/TRBV12-4